Listed here are 32 T cell receptor beta chains from one sample, sequenced in a study of CD8 T cells in Susac syndrome. Reverse transcription of roughly 0.5 to 1 ug RNA used random hexamers. TCRdb called the immunoSEQ multiplex PCR reads again in MiXCR, with one record for every CDR3 protein. The sample shows approximately 230,000 distinct CDR3 sequences, just under 95% of them seen only once. The material sequenced was CD4+ T cells from PBMCs. Receptor source: a human donor with multiple sclerosis.

This rearrangement joins TRBV30 to TRBJ2-3, with D possibly TRBD2 on 6 matching bases. V was pared by 4 bases and J by 0 bases, with 11 bases between. The CDR3 is 14 amino acids. Germline V gene data show CDR1 as GTSNPN and CDR2 as SVGIG (reference sequence). The CDR3 DNA reads TGTGCCTGGATGGAGGGACGCAGCACAGATACGCAGTATTTT. Residues: CAWMEGRSTDTQYF.

The V gene is TRBV7-2, the J gene TRBJ2-3; the match to TRBD2 covers 7 bases. CDR3 length: 15 amino acids. Germline trimming cut 5 bases from V and 6 bases from J; bases unmatched to any gene: 11. From germline, CDR1 is SGHTA and CDR2 FQGNSA. The CDR3 DNA reads TGTGCCAGCAGCCCGCGGAACGGGGGGAGGGATACGCAGTATTTT. This codes for CASSPRNGGRDTQYF.

V gene TRBV30 combines with J gene TRBJ2-5; 11 nucleotides agree with TRBD2. With V trimmed by 5 bases and J by 4 bases, 6 bases remained unmatched. There are 14 residues in the CDR3. Germline CDR1 GTSNPN, CDR2 SVGIG (reference sequence). CDR3 residues: CAWCLLAGGETQYF. The CDR3 coding sequence is TGTGCCTGGTGTTTGCTAGCGGGAGGAGAGACCCAGTACTTC.

This sequence joins TRBV2 and TRBJ2-2; unclear D gene. Between the trimmed V and J ends, which lost 7 bases and 6 bases, there was a span of 12 bases. Germline assignment: CDR1 SNHLY and CDR2 FYNNEI. This CDR3 comprises 13 residues. The CDR3 sequence is CASNQDGSGELFF. The CDR3 bases are TGTGCCAGCAACCAAGACGGCTCCGGGGAGCTGTTTTTT.

The rearrangement uses TRBV2 and TRBJ2-3, with TRBD2 matching 7 bases. With V trimmed by 4 bases and J by 0 bases, 4 bases remained unmatched. The CDR3 consists of 15 residues. The germline V gene encodes CDR1 SNHLY and CDR2 FYNNEI. The CDR3 sequence is CASSVLTSSTDTQYF. CDR3 bases: TGTGCCAGCAGTGTCTTGACTAGCAGCACAGATACGCAGTATTTT.

The V call is TRBV5-4, the J call TRBJ2-2, with D possibly matching TRBD1 (5 bases). The germline V gene has CDR1 SGHNT and CDR2 YYREEE (reference sequence). The CDR3 extends over 14 amino acids. Trimming pared 0 bases from V and 6 bases from J, leaving 9 bases between. In DNA form, the CDR3 reads TGTGCCAGCAGCTTGGATCTCAGGGCCGGGGAGCTGTTTTTT. This gives the protein CASSLDLRAGELFF. Complete variable domain (other parts from reference TRBV5-4 and TRBJ2-2): ETGVTQSPTHLIKTRGQQVTLRCSSQSGHNTVSWYQQALGQGPQFIFQYYREEENGRGNFPPRFSGLQFPNYSSELNVNALELDDSALYLCASSLDLRAGELFFGEGSRLTVL.

V and J are TRBV7-2 and TRBJ2-1; TRBD2 matches at 16 bases. V lost 5 bases to trimming and J lost 13 bases; unmatched junction nucleotides: 8. The CDR3 is made up of 15 amino acids. In germline, CDR1 is SGHTA, CDR2 FQGNSA. In DNA, the CDR3 is TGTGCCAGCAGCGCCGGGACTAGCGGGGGGGCTGGTCAGTTCTTC. It encodes CASSAGTSGGAGQFF.

The CDR3 DNA is TGTGCCACCAGTCTAGCGGGAGACGACAATGAGCAGTTCTTC. Translation gives CATSLAGDDNEQFF. J is TRBJ2-1 and V is TRBV24-1, with 10 bases identical to TRBD2. Germline CDR1 KGHDR, CDR2 SFDVKD. V shed 6 bases and J 5 bases; nucleotides not matched to a gene: 3. The CDR3 runs to 14 residues.

V and J are TRBV9 and TRBJ2-2; D perhaps matches TRBD2 (5 bases). Germline V lookup: CDR1 SGDLS, CDR2 YYNGEE. This CDR3 has 14 amino acids. The ends were cut back, 0 bases at V and 5 bases at J, with 8 bases in the middle. This CDR3 is CASSVEGATGELFF. The CDR3 bases are TGTGCCAGCAGCGTAGAGGGAGCGACCGGGGAGCTGTTTTTT.

This clonotype has only one observation. J is TRBJ2-5 and V is TRBV6-1; 7 positions match TRBD2. The CDR3 sequence is 12 residues long. The V gene end was trimmed by 7 bases and the J gene end by 5 bases; junction bases not matched to a gene: 4. CDR1 is MNHNS, CDR2 SASEGT, per germline. The CDR3 bases are TGTGCCAGCACGTGGGGAGGGGAGACCCAGTACTTC. Translation gives CASTWGGETQYF.

The CDR3 coding sequence is TGCAGCGGAGGGAGGGCCGGGGAGACCCAGTACTTC. Translation: CSGGRAGETQYF. The rearrangement links TRBV29-1 to TRBJ2-5; 7 bases align to TRBD2. Trimming cost V 7 bases and J 5 bases; bases outside gene matches: 7. The CDR3 spans 12 residues. CDR1 SQVTM and CDR2 ANQGSEA come from the germline V gene.

The V and J genes are TRBV5-4 and TRBJ2-1; perhaps D is TRBD1 or TRBD2 (5 bases each). Germline CDR1 and CDR2: SGHNT and YYREEE (reference sequence). Trimming removed 2 bases from V and 10 bases from J, with 10 bases in between. The CDR3 contains 12 residues. The CDR3 spells CASSFQRGEQFF. In nucleotides, the CDR3 is TGTGCCAGCAGCTTCCAACGGGGCGAGCAGTTCTTC.

This rearrangement joins TRBV11-1 to TRBJ2-6; the D gene is possibly TRBD2 (5 bases). V was clipped by 1 base and J by 0 bases, with 22 bases between them. CDR3 size: 21 residues. Germline lookup yields CDR1 SGHAT and CDR2 FQDESV (reference sequence). The CDR3 sequence: CASSLDEGDLSTLSGANVLTF. For the CDR3, the DNA is TGTGCCAGCAGCTTAGACGAGGGCGACCTCTCGACTCTCTCTGGGGCCAACGTCCTGACTTTC.

The rearrangement uses TRBV9 and TRBJ2-7; tentative D call: TRBD1 (6 bases). The CDR3 covers 16 residues. Deletions cut 0 bases from V and 1 base from J, with 14 bases between. The germline CDR1 and CDR2 sequences are SGDLS and YYNGEE. Here the CDR3 DNA reads TGTGCCAGCAGCGTAGGTCCAGGGGAAGGGTCCTACGAGCAGTACGTC. It translates to CASSVGPGEGSYEQYV.

The chain couples TRBV4-2 to TRBJ2-7; a possible D gene is TRBD2 (6 bases). V was pared by 4 bases and J by 1 base, with 20 bases between. The V gene's germline CDR1 is LGHNA and CDR2 YNFKEQ. The length of the CDR3 is 17 residues. The CDR3 protein is CASSPLGGSGDSYEQYF. The CDR3 DNA reads TGTGCCAGCAGCCCCTTGGGGGGTAGCGGCGATTCCTACGAGCAGTACTTC.

The V gene is TRBV18, the J gene TRBJ1-6, with unresolved D. Germline V gene data show CDR1 as KGHSH and CDR2 as LQKENI. Trimming removed 5 bases at V and 6 bases at J, with 14 bases between. The CDR3 is 15 amino acids. The CDR3 protein is CASSSTSAVNSPLHF. The CDR3 DNA is TGTGCCAGCTCATCGACAAGCGCAGTTAATTCACCCCTCCACTTT.

The V and J genes are TRBV24-1 and TRBJ2-6; D tentatively fits TRBD1 or TRBD2 (5 bases each). Germline V CDR1 and CDR2: KGHDR, SFDVKD. This CDR3 is built from 17 residues. Trimming removed 4 bases from V and 3 bases from J, with 15 bases in between. CDR3 bases: TGTGCCACCAGTGACCCGGAAGGGGAGTATGGGGCCAACGTCCTGACTTTC. Its translation: CATSDPEGEYGANVLTF.

The chain is built from TRBV9 and TRBJ1-6; D unresolved. V was pared by 2 bases and J by 8 bases, with 8 bases between. The CDR3 has 13 amino acids. The germline V gene has CDR1 SGDLS and CDR2 YYNGEE. The CDR3 sequence: CASSVREHSPLHF. CDR3 sequence (DNA): TGTGCCAGCAGCGTGAGGGAACATTCACCCCTCCACTTT.

This sequence joins TRBV11-2 and TRBJ2-1; TRBD2 matches 8 bases. This CDR3 has 16 amino acids. Germline V gene sequence: CDR1 SGHAT, CDR2 FQNNGV. V shed 5 bases, J shed 2 bases, and the junction held 8 bases outside the gene matches. The CDR3 sequence is CASSPPRTSPYNEQFF. In DNA, the CDR3 is TGTGCCAGCAGCCCACCGAGGACTAGCCCCTACAATGAGCAGTTCTTC.

The V and J genes are TRBV11-3 and TRBJ1-2; D unclear. CDR3 length: 15 amino acids. Germline V CDR1 and CDR2: SGHNT, YENEEA. The V end lost 2 bases, the J end lost 7 bases, and 17 bases lay between the germline ends. For the CDR3, the DNA is TGTGCCAGCAGCTTATTGAACACCGCCGCCGGTGGCTACACCTTC. Amino acid sequence: CASSLLNTAAGGYTF.

The chain couples TRBV27 to TRBJ2-3, with 9 bases lining up with TRBD2. V trimming: 6 bases; J trimming: 5 bases; junction bases outside the gene matches: 15. The germline V gene has CDR1 MNHEY and CDR2 SMNVEV (reference sequence). The CDR3 has 17 residues. CDR3 residues: CASRSSGTSLILDTQYF. The CDR3 DNA reads TGTGCCAGCAGGTCCTCCGGGACTAGCCTAATACTAGATACGCAGTATTTT.

V and J are TRBV3-1 and TRBJ1-1, with D uncertain. V was clipped by 1 base and J by 3 bases, with 9 bases between them. Germline-derived CDR1 and CDR2 are LGHDT and YNNKEL (reference sequence). This CDR3 has 14 residues. CDR3: CASSQAYGDTEAFF. The CDR3 DNA reads as TGTGCCAGCAGCCAAGCTTATGGGGACACTGAAGCTTTCTTT.

The chain is built from TRBV7-3 and TRBJ2-3; weak D call: TRBD1 (6 bases). This CDR3 is 15 amino acids long. Trimming shortened V by 5 bases and J by 0 bases, and 12 bases separated the two germline ends. Per germline, CDR1 SGHTA and CDR2 FQGTGA. The CDR3 nucleotides read TGTGCCAGCAGCCCAGGGGCTAGTAGCACAGATACGCAGTATTTT. It codes for CASSPGASSTDTQYF.

J is TRBJ2-5 and V is TRBV3-1; a weak D match, TRBD2 (7 bases). This CDR3 comprises 16 residues. The V end lost 0 bases, the J end lost 2 bases, and 13 bases lay between the germline ends. Per the germline V gene, CDR1 is LGHDT and CDR2 is YNNKEL (reference sequence). The CDR3 DNA sequence: TGTGCCAGCAGCCAAGATGGGGGGGACACTCAAGAGACCCAGTACTTC. Protein product: CASSQDGGDTQETQYF.

The chain recombines TRBV10-3 with TRBJ1-2; D unclear. This CDR3 region has 14 residues. Germline V gives CDR1 ENHRY, CDR2 SYGVKD. Trimming stripped 6 bases from V and 2 bases from J, with 13 bases between. The CDR3 nucleotides read TGTGCCATCAGAGGACCCGGACCAAACTATGGCTACACCTTC. Translated, it gives CAIRGPGPNYGYTF.

CDR3 sequence reads: CASSDGYDYGYTF. The CDR3 region has the DNA TGTGCCAGCTCGGACGGATACGACTATGGCTACACCTTC. The rearrangement uses TRBV18 and TRBJ1-2; no definite D call. The CDR3 is 13 residues long. The V and J ends lost 6 bases and 3 bases respectively, with 11 bases between them. The V gene's germline CDR1 is KGHSH and CDR2 LQKENI.

This clonotype was detected only once. The chain joins TRBV9 to TRBJ2-5; TRBD2 aligns across 8 bases. The ends lost 0 bases at V and 5 bases at J; junction bases unmatched: 12. Germline CDR1 is SGDLS and CDR2 is YYNGEE. The CDR3 sequence is 17 residues long. CDR3 in amino acids: CASSVGNSGGPHETQYF. The CDR3 DNA sequence: TGTGCCAGCAGCGTAGGTAACTCGGGGGGGCCCCATGAGACCCAGTACTTC.

The chain combines TRBV12-3 or TRBV12-4 with TRBJ1-5, with 7 bases that match TRBD1. With V trimmed by 6 bases and J by 6 bases, 11 bases remained unmatched. The CDR3 is 15 residues long. In nucleotides, the CDR3 is TGTGCCAGCAGGGGCCCGACAGGGTTTGGTCAGCCCCAGCATTTT. It translates to CASRGPTGFGQPQHF.

V gene TRBV20-1 combines with J gene TRBJ1-1; D call uncertain. CDR3 length: 15 residues. V dropped 0 bases and J dropped 9 bases, with 20 bases sitting between them. The germline CDR1 and CDR2 sequences are DFQATT and SNEGSKA (reference sequence). The CDR3 loop is CSARDVGPGVTQAFF. The DNA of the CDR3 is TGCAGTGCTAGAGATGTAGGGCCTGGGGTAACTCAAGCTTTCTTT.

The chain couples TRBV5-1 to TRBJ1-3; TRBD1 agrees at 7 bases. The CDR3 sequence is 16 residues long. V lost 4 bases, J lost 0 bases, and 7 bases stayed unmatched. The V gene's germline CDR1 is SGHRS and CDR2 YFSETQ. CDR3 sequence (DNA): TGCGCCAGCAGCACTGGGGACAGCTCCTCTGGAAACACCATATATTTT. Translated: CASSTGDSSSGNTIYF. The full variable domain, completed using reference TRBV5-1 and TRBJ1-3, is KAGVTQTPRYLIKTRGQQVTLSCSPISGHRSVSWYQQTPGQGLQFLFEYFSETQRNKGNFPGRFSGRQFSNSRSEMNVSTLELGDSALYLCASSTGDSSSGNTIYFGEGSWLTVV.

A word on this clonotype: A junction boundary mismatches the germline segment, possibly from a read error. The chain links TRBV7-7 to TRBJ1-1; no clear D gene. Germline assignment: CDR1 SSHAT and CDR2 FNYEAQ (reference sequence). This CDR3 is built from 13 residues. CDR3 sequence reads: CASSLSQNTEAFF. The CDR3 coding sequence is TGTGCTAGCAGCTTATCACAGAACACTGAAGCTTTCTTT. The full variable domain, in which reference TRBV7-7 and TRBJ1-1 provide the parts outside the CDR3, is GAGVSQSPRYKVTKRGQDVTLRCDPISSHATLYWYQQALGQGPEFLTYFNYEAQPDKSGLPSDRFSAERPEGSISTLTIQRTEQRDSAMYRCASSLSQNTEAFFGQGTRLTVV.

The V and J genes are TRBV4-1 and TRBJ1-2; 9 bases line up with TRBD1. The CDR3 contains 15 residues. V was clipped by 5 bases and J by 7 bases; unmatched bases: 11. The germline gives CDR1 MGHRA, CDR2 YSYEKL. The CDR3 region is CASSSRDRVSGGYTF. CDR3 DNA: TGCGCCAGCAGCAGCCGGGACAGGGTATCTGGTGGCTACACCTTC.